This T cell receptor (beta chain) was obtained from a study of technical replicates of blood from several donors. The method was immunoSEQ multiplex PCR; TCRdb's version includes in-frame clones alone and lacks a portion of them. The table has about 93,000 clones, roughly 96% seen once. The CDR3 consists of 14 residues. Germline CDR1 ENHRY, CDR2 SYGVKD. The trim removed 4 bases at V and 6 bases at J, leaving 6 bases unmatched. Sequencing was performed on T cells isolated from PBMCs. The clonotype originates from a human donor in good health. The chain uses TRBV10-3 and TRBJ2-1; 7 nucleotides align to TRBD1. CDR3 DNA sequence: TGTGCCATCAGTGGACAGGGATCACCCAATGAGCAGTTCTTC. Encoded protein: CAISGQGSPNEQFF.